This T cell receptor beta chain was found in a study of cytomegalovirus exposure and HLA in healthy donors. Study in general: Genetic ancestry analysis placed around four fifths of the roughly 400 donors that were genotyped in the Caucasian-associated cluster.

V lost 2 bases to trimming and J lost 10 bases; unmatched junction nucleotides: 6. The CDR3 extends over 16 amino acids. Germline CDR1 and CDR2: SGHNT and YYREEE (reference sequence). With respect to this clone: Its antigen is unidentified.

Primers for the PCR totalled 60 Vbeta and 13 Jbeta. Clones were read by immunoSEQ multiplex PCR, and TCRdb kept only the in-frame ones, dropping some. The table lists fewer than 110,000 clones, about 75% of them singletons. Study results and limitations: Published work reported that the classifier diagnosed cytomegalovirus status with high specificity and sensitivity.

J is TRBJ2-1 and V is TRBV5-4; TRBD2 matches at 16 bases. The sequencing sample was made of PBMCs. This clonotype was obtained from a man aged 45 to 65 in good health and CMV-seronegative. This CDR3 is CASSLGTSGREGEQFF. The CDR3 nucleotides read TGTGCCAGCAGCTTAGGGACTAGCGGGAGGGAGGGAGAGCAGTTCTTC.